This T cell receptor beta chain was sequenced during a study of cytomegalovirus exposure and HLA in healthy donors. Study-level points and caveats: The only immune exposure information that was available was CMV serostatus.

This CDR3 comprises 19 residues. At the time of sampling, donors were nominally healthy, though unrecorded immune exposures were likely. The PCR used 60 Vbeta and 13 Jbeta primers. The assay was immunoSEQ multiplex PCR, and TCRdb's table has in-frame clones only and misses some. The table records roughly 200,000 clones, about four fifths of them present only once. For this clone: Antigen: not known.

Sequenced input: PBMCs. This clonotype was obtained from a female donor in good health and CMV-seronegative. V and J are TRBV21-1 and TRBJ2-1; the D call in the table, TRBD1, was not verified against the DNA. TRBV21-1 is a listed pseudogene. The CDR3 nucleotides are TGTGCCAGTTGTGAGGGACAGGGGGCTTTTCCGAGCTCCTACAATGAGCAGTTCTTC. This encodes CASCEGQGAFPSSYNEQFF.